This TCR beta chain was documented in a study of blood T cell repertoires in COVID-19. Study context: Some COVID-19 samples were acute and others convalescent; all came from the United States, Italy and Spain. The cDNA or gDNA used as material had been derived from T cells, B-cell-depleted T cells, or PBMCs.

Per the original data handling: Cell counts per sample came from amplifying reference gene primers. Sequencing used immunoSEQ multiplex PCR; TCRdb keeps in-frame clones, though not all of them. V and J calls and clone size are those listed in that table; D and trimming were worked out from the DNA. The sample carries roughly 380,000 clones, approximately 91% recorded once. The germline V gene has CDR1 SGHTA and CDR2 FQGTGA. The CDR3 covers 17 residues. With 3 bases clipped from V and 1 base from J, the junction kept 11 bases outside the gene matches. One Seattle source followed patients from active infection through their disease course.

V and J are TRBV7-3 and TRBJ1-1; 7 bases are shared with TRBD1. The sequencing input was peripheral blood. The origin of this receptor is a middle-aged woman with COVID-19, enrolled during active disease. CDR3 DNA sequence: TGTGCCAGCAGCTTGGTGGCAGGGGGGCGAGGGAACACTGAAGCTTTCTTT. Encoded protein: CASSLVAGGRGNTEAFF. Supplemented by reference TRBV7-3 and TRBJ1-1, the full variable domain reads GAGVSQTPSNKVTEKGKYVELRCDPISGHTALYWYRQSLGQGPEFLIYFQGTGAADDSGLPNDRFFAVRPEGSVSTLKIQRTERGDSAVYLCASSLVAGGRGNTEAFFGQGTRLTVV.